Only a few counts were recorded for the clone carrying this T cell receptor beta chain. These data are taken from a study of blood T cell repertoires in COVID-19. Sequencing was performed with immunoSEQ multiplex PCR; in TCRdb, only in-frame clones are kept and a portion is missing. Counted here are some 160,000 clones, around 84% occurring once; the ten biggest clones make up approximately 7.7%. Between the trimmed V and J ends, which lost 1 base and 4 bases, there was a span of 4 bases. The CDR3 spans 11 residues. CDR1 and CDR2 (germline): DFQATT, SNEGSKA (reference sequence). This clonotype originated in a woman aged 50 to 60 who had recovered from COVID-19. The sequencing sample was made of PBMCs or T cells enriched from blood (not recorded which). The J gene is TRBJ1-2, the V gene TRBV20-1, with unresolved D. The CDR3, as DNA: TGCAGTGCTAGAGGGGCCTATGGCTACACCTTC. Translated: CSARGAYGYTF.